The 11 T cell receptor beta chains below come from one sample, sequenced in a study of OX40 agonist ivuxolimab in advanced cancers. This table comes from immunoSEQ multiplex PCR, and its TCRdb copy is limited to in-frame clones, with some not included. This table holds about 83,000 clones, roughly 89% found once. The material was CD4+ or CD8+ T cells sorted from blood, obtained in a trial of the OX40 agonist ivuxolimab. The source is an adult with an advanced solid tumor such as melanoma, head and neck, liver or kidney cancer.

CDR3 residues: CASSETSGSYNEQFF. The DNA for the CDR3 is TGTGCCAGCAGCGAAACTAGCGGGAGCTACAATGAGCAGTTCTTC. The chain carries TRBV7-2 and TRBJ2-1; 11 nucleotides align to TRBD2. Germline assignment: CDR1 SGHTA and CDR2 FQGNSA. Trimming cost V 5 bases and J 3 bases; bases outside gene matches: 3. This CDR3 has 15 amino acids.

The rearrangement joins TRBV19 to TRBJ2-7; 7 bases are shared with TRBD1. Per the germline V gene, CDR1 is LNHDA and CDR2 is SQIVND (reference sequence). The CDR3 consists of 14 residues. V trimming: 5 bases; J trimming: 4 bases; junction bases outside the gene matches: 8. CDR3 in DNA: TGTGCCAGTAGTCCACTAGACAGGGATTACGAGCAGTACTTC. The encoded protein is CASSPLDRDYEQYF.

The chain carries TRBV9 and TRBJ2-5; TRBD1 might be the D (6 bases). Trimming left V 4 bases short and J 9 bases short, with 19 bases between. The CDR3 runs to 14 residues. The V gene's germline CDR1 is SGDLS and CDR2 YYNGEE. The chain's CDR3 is CASSPRTAFEAQYF. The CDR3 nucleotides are TGTGCCAGCAGCCCGAGGACAGCCTTTGAGGCCCAGTACTTC.

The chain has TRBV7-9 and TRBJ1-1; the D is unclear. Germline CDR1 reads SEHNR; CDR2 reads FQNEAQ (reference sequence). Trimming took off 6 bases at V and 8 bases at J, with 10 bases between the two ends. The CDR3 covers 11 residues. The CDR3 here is CASSPTREAFF. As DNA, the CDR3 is TGTGCCAGCAGTCCTACACGAGAAGCTTTCTTT.

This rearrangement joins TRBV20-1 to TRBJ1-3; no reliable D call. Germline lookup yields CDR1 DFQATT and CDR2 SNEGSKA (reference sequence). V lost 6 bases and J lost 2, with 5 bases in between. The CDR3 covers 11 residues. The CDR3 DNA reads TGCAGTGCCCCCACTGGAAACACCATATATTTT. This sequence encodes CSAPTGNTIYF.

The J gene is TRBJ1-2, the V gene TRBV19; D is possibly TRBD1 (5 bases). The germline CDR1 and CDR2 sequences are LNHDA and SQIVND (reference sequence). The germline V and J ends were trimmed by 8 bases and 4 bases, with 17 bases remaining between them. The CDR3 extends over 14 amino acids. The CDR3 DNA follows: TGTGCCAGTGGACCTCAGACAGTCCTCTATGGCTACACCTTC. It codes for CASGPQTVLYGYTF. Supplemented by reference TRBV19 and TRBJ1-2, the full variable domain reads DGGITQSPKYLFRKEGQNVTLSCEQNLNHDAMYWYRQDPGQGLRLIYYSQIVNDFQKGDIAEGYSVSREKKESFPLTVTSAQKNPTAFYLCASGPQTVLYGYTFGSGTRLTVV.

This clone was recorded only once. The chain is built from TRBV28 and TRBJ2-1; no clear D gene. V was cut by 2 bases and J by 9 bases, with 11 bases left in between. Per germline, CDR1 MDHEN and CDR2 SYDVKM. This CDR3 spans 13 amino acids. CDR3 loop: CASSLIGFGEQFF. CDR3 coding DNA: TGTGCCAGCAGTTTAATAGGGTTTGGTGAGCAGTTCTTC.

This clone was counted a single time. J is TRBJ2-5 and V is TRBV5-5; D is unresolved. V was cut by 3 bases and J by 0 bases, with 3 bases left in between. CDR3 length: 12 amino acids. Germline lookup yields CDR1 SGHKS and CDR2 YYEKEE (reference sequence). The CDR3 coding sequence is TGTGCCAGCAGCTCGTACCAAGAGACCCAGTACTTC. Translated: CASSSYQETQYF.

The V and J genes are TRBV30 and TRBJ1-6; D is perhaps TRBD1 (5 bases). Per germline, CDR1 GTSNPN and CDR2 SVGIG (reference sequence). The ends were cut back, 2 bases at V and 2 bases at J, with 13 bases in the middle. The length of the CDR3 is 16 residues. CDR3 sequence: CAWSFRGFAYNSPLHF. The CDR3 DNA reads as TGTGCCTGGAGTTTCCGGGGGTTCGCCTATAATTCACCCCTCCACTTT.

The CDR3 here is CASSWPEGTEAFF. DNA for the CDR3: TGTGCCAGCAGTTGGCCTGAGGGCACTGAAGCTTTCTTT. This chain uses TRBV6-6 with TRBJ1-1; D gene unclear. The CDR3 is 13 residues long. CDR1 MNHNY and CDR2 SVGAGI come from the germline V gene (reference sequence). V lost 4 bases to trimming and J lost 4 bases, with 10 bases between them.

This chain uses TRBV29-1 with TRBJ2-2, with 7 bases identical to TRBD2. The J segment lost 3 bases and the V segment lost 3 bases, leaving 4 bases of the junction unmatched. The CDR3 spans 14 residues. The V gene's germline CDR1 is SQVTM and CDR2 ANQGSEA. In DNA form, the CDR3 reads TGCAGCGTTGACGTTGCGGGGGACACCGGGGAGCTGTTTTTT. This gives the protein CSVDVAGDTGELFF.